This T cell receptor (beta chain) was captured by sequencing in a study of cytomegalovirus exposure and HLA in healthy donors (dated by TCRdb to the late 2010s). For the wider study: In an earlier analysis of roughly 590 of the donors, approximately 300 Gb of sequence data and roughly 100 million unique TCR beta sequences from 150 million to 200 million T cells were reported. An early release covering roughly 580 HLA-typed donors comprised approximately 300 gigabases of sequencing data and around 80 million unique TCR sequences. Of the 300 to 500 genotyped donors, roughly 76% were placed in the genetic ancestry cluster associated with self-reported Caucasian donors. The study was designed to test whether signatures of past pathogen exposure could be identified by cataloging public T cell receptors. The study used immunosequencing to profile the T cell repertoires of some 600 subjects and linked those repertoires to cytomegalovirus serostatus. A separate validation cohort of roughly 130 different subjects was used in addition to the roughly 670-subject first cohort. To predict cytomegalovirus infection status, the study brought together high-throughput TCR immunosequencing, statistical association of individual TCRs with disease status, and machine learning. A later analysis re-examined previously published TCR beta repertoires from more than 600 donors and added high-resolution HLA genotyping to investigate patterns of TCR occurrence. In the later analysis, no new phenotypic data were used to find candidate immune exposures; instead, reliance was placed on TCR beta sequences and their occurrence across donors. An earlier analysis of some 500 of the donors used high-throughput TCR beta sequencing to judge whether each TCR beta V gene segment behaved as functional or pseudogenic. Donor age, sex, ethnicity and CMV serostatus were collected together with the repertoire data. Genome-wide SNP genotypes for about three fifths of the roughly 670 donors were used in a later genetic analysis, which treated that subset as a discovery cohort. All discovery cohort repertoires had been generated using a single sequencing platform. Both class I and class II loci were covered by HLA typing, at four-digit resolution. The number of typed donors differed by locus: roughly 620-640 for A, B, C, DRB1 and DQB1; 500 to 550 for DQA1; some 590 for DPA1; and roughly 490 for DPB1. A handful of DR-DQ haplotypes were handled as single units for association and clustering because linkage in the cohort was strong. On average, roughly 200,000 unique TCR beta nucleotide sequences were sequenced per donor among 398 genotyped donors of the cohort, with around 19% of those sequences being non-productive.

What the study reported, not specific to this receptor: In the study, 150 to 200 TCR beta chains were listed as associated with cytomegalovirus. The earlier analysis of a few hundred of the donors excluded approximately 17 rarely observed V segments, including chromosome 9 orphons, because counts were too low. In both the original and validation cohorts, the classifier was reported to diagnose cytomegalovirus status with high specificity and sensitivity. While some public TCRs were present in many individuals, most TCR sequences turned up only very rarely across donors. Compared with the roughly 700-donor mean, donors in an Asian-associated ancestry cluster had fewer N-insertions in productive TCRs, according to a later genetic analysis. Linkage disequilibrium might explain the correlated functional status among segregating V segments, but an unknown experimental factor could not be ruled out. Some IMGT-functional V segments, including TRBV6-2 and TRBV6-3, could not be told apart with the 87-base-pair reads, so those segments were excluded. A later analysis associated 15,000 to 20,000 TCR beta sequences with specific HLA alleles at a false discovery rate of 0.05. CMV serostatus was the only immune exposure information available for the cohort. Presence/absence analyses assumed roughly uniform sequencing depth across donors, an assumption that may not hold. In an earlier analysis of 450 to 750 of the donors, most TCR beta V segments appeared in productive rearrangements about 87% or about 30% of the time, broadly matching IMGT annotations. A cluster of highly shared sequence variants was judged likely to represent a technical artifact of the sequencing pipeline. Only TCR beta chains were sequenced in this cohort, and the absence of alpha or paired-chain data limited detectable features. A further reported finding was that TCR beta sequences accurately predicted the HLA-A and HLA-B alleles for most subjects in the first cohort. Several of the top co-occurrence clusters appeared to be linked to parvovirus B19, influenza, CMV and Epstein-Barr virus, according to a later analysis. When HLA alleles, especially DR and DQ, strongly co-occurred, TCR associations were difficult to assign to individual alleles. Because some donors lacked HLA typing at each locus, the association tests relied only on the typed subset. In a later analysis, TCR association rates were found to vary across HLA loci, with the most associated TCRs seen for DRB1 alleles and the fewest for HLA-C alleles. In a later genetic analysis, a missense DCLRE1C variant was associated with V-gene and J-gene trimming of TCR beta chains, and the association was replicated in an independent cohort. Compared with equally common non-associated chains, HLA-associated TCR beta chains in a later analysis were more clonally expanded and had lower generation probabilities. In a later analysis, most CMV-associated TCR beta chains were found to appear HLA-restricted, with HLA associations seemingly driven largely by CMV exposure. The authors suggested that the approach could potentially be extended to other disease states and immunological phenotypes. In vitro tests confirmed that a few of the cytomegalovirus-associated TCR beta chains recognize cytomegalovirus antigens.

The cohort consisted of 600 to 750 healthy bone marrow donors. All cohort members were sampled while nominally healthy, although unrecorded immune exposures were likely present. The donor tested CMV seropositive, placing the donor among the 250 to 350 seropositive members of the cohort. A peripheral blood sample was collected from each donor, and TCR beta sequencing was performed on peripheral blood mononuclear cells. Genomic DNA extraction from the blood cell samples was performed with the Qiagen DNeasy Blood Extraction Kit. Libraries were prepared through the immunoSEQ multiplex PCR assay. For the multiplex PCR, a mixture combining 60 forward primers for TCR Vbeta segments and 13 reverse primers for TCR Jbeta segments was used. Amplification of the CDR3 region of rearranged TCR beta genes was performed with a multiplex PCR assay on genomic DNA. The amplified TCR beta libraries were sequenced on the Illumina HiSeq System as 87-base-pair reads. The paper's processing steps were these. A later analysis counted some 74 million unique TCR beta chains across the 640 or so repertoires, and approximately 11 million of these chains were shared by at least two donors. Raw reads were error-corrected and collapsed into unique sequences with a nearest-neighbor algorithm that merged closely related sequences to remove PCR and sequencing errors. CDR3 sequences were aligned to IMGT reference sequences to assign V, D and J gene segments. For a sequence to be retained, a match of at least six nucleotides was required to both a V gene segment and a J gene segment. A rearrangement counted as productive if the CDR3 had no stop codons and remained in frame with V and J, and every other rearrangement counted as non-productive. CDR3 was defined by IMGT convention, running from the second conserved V-encoded cysteine to the conserved J-encoded phenylalanine. The earlier analysis of about 590 of the donors excluded sequences that lacked an unambiguous match to a single V gene segment. In an earlier analysis of some 590 of the donors, V segments were called functional above 56.7% productive rearrangements and were called segregating when the between-donor standard deviation exceeded 5%. A statistical classification framework was built to diagnose cytomegalovirus status from the catalog of TCR beta chain sequences. In a later analysis, V and J genes were assigned by comparing TCR nucleotide sequences against IMGT/GENE-DB human TR gene sequences. A later analysis assigned CDR3 sequences and most-parsimonious VDJ recombination scenarios with the TCRdist pipeline. A later analysis defined each TCR beta chain by its CDR3 amino acid sequence plus V-gene family, and excluded reads lacking a unique V-gene family. To address suspected cross-contamination and a sequencing artifact, a later analysis removed several hundred highly shared, low-generation-probability nucleotide sequences. A later analysis calculated a clonal expansion index for each public chain from normalized within-repertoire ranks of inferred template counts. A later analysis computed generation probabilities with a VDJ recombination model fitted to out-of-frame rearrangements, and checked the results against IGoR. In a later analysis, TCR-TCR, TCR-HLA and TCR-CMV co-occurrence was scored with hypergeometric tests, and a repertoire-size bias correction was applied to TCR pairs. To estimate false discovery rates, a later analysis permuted the HLA or CMV assignments 20 times. In a later analysis, co-occurring TCRs were grouped using DBSCAN, and TCRdist sequence similarity was added for clustering within HLA-allele-positive subsets. Repertoires with fewer than 30,000 or more than 120,000 public chains, plus five repertoires with anomalous nucleotide sharing, were excluded from co-occurrence clustering. TCRdb obtained this table from immuneACCESS and retained in-frame rearrangements with V and J assigned. These tables miss some clones; where compared with another copy, unresolved V genes account for less than half of the shortfall, and the remainder is unexplained. V and J calls and clone size follow that table, whereas D and trimming were derived from the DNA. Across this sample there are 95,000 to 150,000 clones, with about 62% seen only once. The ten largest clonotypes hold approximately 8.5% of the sample.

This clone was seen more than once but under ten times. Which antigen it targets is not known. The record has no base qualities; no much larger clone is one base away. CDR1 and CDR2 are read off the germline V gene as WSHSY and SAAADI. V drops 6 bases and J drops 4 bases, leaving 16 bases in between. The CDR3 contains 15 residues, cysteine and phenylalanine counted. Just the 45-base CDR3 DNA is kept, in frame starting at base 1. The chain is assembled from TRBV10-2 and TRBJ1-5, and perhaps TRBD1 as D gene, on 6 matching bases. The receptor was isolated from a woman in her thirties or forties in good health and CMV-seropositive. Material for sequencing was PBMCs. CDR3 reads: CASRPGQRANQPQHF. Read as DNA, the sequence is TGCGCCAGCAGACCCGGACAGCGAGCTAATCAGCCCCAGCATTTT.